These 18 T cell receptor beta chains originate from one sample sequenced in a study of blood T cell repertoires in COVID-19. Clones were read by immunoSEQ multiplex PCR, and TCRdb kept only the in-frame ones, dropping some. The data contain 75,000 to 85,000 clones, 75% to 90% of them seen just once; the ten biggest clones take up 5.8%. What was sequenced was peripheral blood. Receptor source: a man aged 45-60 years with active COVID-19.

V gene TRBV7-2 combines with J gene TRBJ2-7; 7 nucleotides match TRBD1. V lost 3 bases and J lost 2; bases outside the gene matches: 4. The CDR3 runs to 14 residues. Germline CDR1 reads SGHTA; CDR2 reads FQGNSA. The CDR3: CASSLGTAAYEQYF. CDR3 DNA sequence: TGTGCCAGCAGCTTGGGGACAGCCGCCTACGAGCAGTACTTC.

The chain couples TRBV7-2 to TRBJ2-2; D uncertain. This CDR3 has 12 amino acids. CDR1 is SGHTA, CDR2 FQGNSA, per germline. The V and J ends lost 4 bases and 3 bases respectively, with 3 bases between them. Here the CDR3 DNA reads TGTGCCAGCAGCTCTGACACCGGGGAGCTGTTTTTT. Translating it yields CASSSDTGELFF.

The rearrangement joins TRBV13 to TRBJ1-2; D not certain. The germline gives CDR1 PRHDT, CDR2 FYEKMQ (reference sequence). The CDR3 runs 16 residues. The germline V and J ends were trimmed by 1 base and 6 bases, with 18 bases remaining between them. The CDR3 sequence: CASSLERGDLKHGYTF. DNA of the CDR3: TGTGCCAGCAGCTTAGAGCGCGGCGACCTTAAGCATGGCTACACCTTC.

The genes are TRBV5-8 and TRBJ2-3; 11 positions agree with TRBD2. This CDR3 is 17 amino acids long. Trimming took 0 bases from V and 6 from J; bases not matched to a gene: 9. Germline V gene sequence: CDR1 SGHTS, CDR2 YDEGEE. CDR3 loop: CASSLALFRTSGDTQYF. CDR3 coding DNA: TGTGCCAGCAGCTTGGCTTTATTTAGGACTAGCGGGGATACGCAGTATTTT. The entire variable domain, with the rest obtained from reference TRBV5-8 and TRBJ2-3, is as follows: EAGVTQSPTHLIKTRGQQATLRCSPISGHTSVYWYQQALGLGLQFLLWYDEGEERNRGNFPPRFSGRQFPNYSSELNVNALELEDSALYLCASSLALFRTSGDTQYFGPGTRLTVL.

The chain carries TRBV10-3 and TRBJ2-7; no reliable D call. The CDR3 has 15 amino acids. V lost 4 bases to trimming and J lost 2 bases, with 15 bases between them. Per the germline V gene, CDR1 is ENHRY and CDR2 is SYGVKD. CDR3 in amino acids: CAISGGTLGAYEQYF. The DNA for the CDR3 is TGTGCCATCAGTGGCGGCACCCTAGGAGCCTACGAGCAGTACTTC.

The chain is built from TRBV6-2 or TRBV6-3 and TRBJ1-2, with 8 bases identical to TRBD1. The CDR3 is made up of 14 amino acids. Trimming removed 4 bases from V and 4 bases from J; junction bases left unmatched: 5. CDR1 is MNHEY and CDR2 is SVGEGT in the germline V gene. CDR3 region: CASSFGQGTYGYTF. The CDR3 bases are TGTGCCAGCAGTTTCGGACAGGGAACCTATGGCTACACCTTC.

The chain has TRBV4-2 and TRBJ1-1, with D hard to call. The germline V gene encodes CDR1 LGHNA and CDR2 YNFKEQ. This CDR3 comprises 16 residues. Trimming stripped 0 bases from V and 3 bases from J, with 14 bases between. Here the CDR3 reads CASSQDVAGFDTEAFF. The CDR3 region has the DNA TGTGCCAGCAGCCAAGATGTCGCAGGCTTTGACACTGAAGCTTTCTTT.

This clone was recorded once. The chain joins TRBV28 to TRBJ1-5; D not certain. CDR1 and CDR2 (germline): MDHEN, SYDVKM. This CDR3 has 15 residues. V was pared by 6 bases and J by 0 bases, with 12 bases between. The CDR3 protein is CASRTVSYSNQPQHF. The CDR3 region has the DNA TGTGCCAGCAGAACAGTTTCCTATAGCAATCAGCCCCAGCATTTT.

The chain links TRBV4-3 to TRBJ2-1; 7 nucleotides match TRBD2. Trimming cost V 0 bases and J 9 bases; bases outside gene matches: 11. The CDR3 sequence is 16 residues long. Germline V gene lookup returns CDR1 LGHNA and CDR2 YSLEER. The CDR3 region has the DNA TGCGCCAGCAGCCAAGATTCGGGGGGACGTCTCCTTGAGCAGTTCTTC. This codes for CASSQDSGGRLLEQFF.

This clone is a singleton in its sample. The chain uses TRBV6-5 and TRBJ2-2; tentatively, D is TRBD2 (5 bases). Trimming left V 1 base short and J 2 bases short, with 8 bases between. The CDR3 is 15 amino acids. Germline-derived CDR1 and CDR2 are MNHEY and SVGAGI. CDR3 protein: CASSYYGDNTGELFF. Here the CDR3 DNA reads TGTGCCAGCAGTTACTACGGGGATAACACCGGGGAGCTGTTTTTT.

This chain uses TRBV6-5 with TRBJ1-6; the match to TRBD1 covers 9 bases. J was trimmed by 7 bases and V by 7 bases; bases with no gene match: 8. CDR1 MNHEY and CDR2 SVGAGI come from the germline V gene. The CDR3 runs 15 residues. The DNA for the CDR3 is TGTGCCAGCACCACGGACAGGGGTCAGAATTCACCCCTCCACTTT. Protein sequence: CASTTDRGQNSPLHF.

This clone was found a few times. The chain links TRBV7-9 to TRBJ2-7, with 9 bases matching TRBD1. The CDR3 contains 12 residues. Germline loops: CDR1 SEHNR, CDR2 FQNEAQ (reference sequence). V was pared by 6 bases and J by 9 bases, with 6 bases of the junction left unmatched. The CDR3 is CASSWGQGWQYF. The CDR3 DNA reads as TGTGCCAGCAGTTGGGGACAGGGCTGGCAGTACTTC.

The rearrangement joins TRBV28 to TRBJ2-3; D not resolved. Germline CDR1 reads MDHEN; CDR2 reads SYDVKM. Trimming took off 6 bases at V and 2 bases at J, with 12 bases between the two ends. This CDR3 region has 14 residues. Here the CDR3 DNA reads TGTGCCAGCAGCCAGGAAACCCCCACAGATACGCAGTATTTT. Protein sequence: CASSQETPTDTQYF.

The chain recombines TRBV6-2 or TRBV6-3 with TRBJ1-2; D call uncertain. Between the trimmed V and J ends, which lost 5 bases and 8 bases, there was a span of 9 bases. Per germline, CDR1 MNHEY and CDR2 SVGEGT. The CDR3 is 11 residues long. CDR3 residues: CASSSPGGYTF. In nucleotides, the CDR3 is TGTGCCAGCAGTAGCCCCGGGGGCTACACCTTC.

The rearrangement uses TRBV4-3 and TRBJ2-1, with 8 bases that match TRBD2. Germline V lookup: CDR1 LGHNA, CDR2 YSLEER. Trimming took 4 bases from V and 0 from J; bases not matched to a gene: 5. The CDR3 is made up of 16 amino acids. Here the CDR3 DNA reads TGCGCCAGCAGCCCGACGGGAGGGGTCTCCTACAATGAGCAGTTCTTC. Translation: CASSPTGGVSYNEQFF.

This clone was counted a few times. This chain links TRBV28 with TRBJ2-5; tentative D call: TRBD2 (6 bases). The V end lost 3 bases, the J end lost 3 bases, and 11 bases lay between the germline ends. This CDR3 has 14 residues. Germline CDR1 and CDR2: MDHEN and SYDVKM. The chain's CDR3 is CASSFTEGEETQYF. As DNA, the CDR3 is TGTGCCAGCAGTTTCACGGAGGGAGAAGAGACCCAGTACTTC.

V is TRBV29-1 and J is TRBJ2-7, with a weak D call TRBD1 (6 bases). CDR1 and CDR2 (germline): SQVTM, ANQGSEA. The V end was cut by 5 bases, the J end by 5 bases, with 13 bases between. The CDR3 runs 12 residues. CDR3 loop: CSVTGRGDEQYF. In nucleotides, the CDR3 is TGCAGCGTTACAGGGCGAGGCGACGAGCAGTACTTC.

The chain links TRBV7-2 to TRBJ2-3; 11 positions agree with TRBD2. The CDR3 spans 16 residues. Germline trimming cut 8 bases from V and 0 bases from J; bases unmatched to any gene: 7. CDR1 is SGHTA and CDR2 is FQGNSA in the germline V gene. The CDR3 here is CASSTGLAASTDTQYF. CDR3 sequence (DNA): TGTGCCAGCTCAACGGGACTAGCGGCTAGCACAGATACGCAGTATTTT.